Each of the 29 T cell receptor beta chains below was sequenced from the same sample in a study of response to subunit inactivated influenza vaccine. One entry per CDR3 protein, called by TCRdb with MiXCR from the RT-PCR reads. This table holds under 850,000 distinct CDR3 sequences, approximately 17% found once. The material sequenced was PBMCs from blood, taken about 5 days after vaccination. The receptors were gathered from a man aged 50 to 60 who received an inactivated influenza vaccine.

This clonotype has a count of ten or more. V usage is TRBV4-3 and J usage is TRBJ2-7; D is uncertain. The CDR3 totals 13 residues. CDR1 is LGHNA and CDR2 is YSLEER in the germline V gene. The V gene lost 3 bases and the J gene lost 2 bases, with 8 bases spanning the gap. The DNA for the CDR3 is TGCGCCAGCAGCCAGAACAGAGCCTACGAGCAGTACTTC. Protein: CASSQNRAYEQYF.

This clonotype has more than one count but fewer than ten. The chain couples TRBV29-1 to TRBJ2-1; D is unclear. With 0 bases removed from V and 2 bases from J, the gap between germline ends came to 14 bases. The germline V gene has CDR1 SQVTM and CDR2 ANQGSEA. The CDR3 runs to 16 residues. The CDR3 nucleotides are TGCAGCGTTGAAGACGGTAGAGACATTACCTACAATGAGCAGTTCTTC. Translating it yields CSVEDGRDITYNEQFF.

This clonotype occurred many times. V usage is TRBV7-2 and J usage is TRBJ1-3; D possibly corresponds to TRBD1 (5 bases). This CDR3 is built from 15 residues. With 3 bases removed from V and 2 bases from J, the gap between germline ends came to 11 bases. Per germline, CDR1 SGHTA and CDR2 FQGNSA. CDR3 DNA sequence: TGTGCCAGCAGCTTTGAGGTGGGGGCTGGAAACACCATATATTTT. Protein sequence: CASSFEVGAGNTIYF. Full variable domain (rest looked up from reference TRBV7-2 and TRBJ1-3): GAGVSQSPSNKVTEKGKDVELRCDPISGHTALYWYRQSLGQGLEFLIYFQGNSAPDKSGLPSDRFSAERTGGSVSTLTIQRTQQEDSAVYLCASSFEVGAGNTIYFGEGSWLTVV.

This clonotype was detected only a few times. This chain joins TRBV5-1 and TRBJ1-3; D ambiguous. Germline V gene lookup returns CDR1 SGHRS and CDR2 YFSETQ. CDR3 length: 15 residues. V gave up 0 bases and J gave up 15 bases, with 22 bases separating them. This CDR3 reads CASSLGVTNMETSYF. CDR3 bases: TGCGCCAGCAGCTTGGGAGTGACGAACATGGAAACATCATATTTT.

This clonotype has just a few counts. The CDR3 bases are TGTGCCACCAGTGACTCCCAGGACGGCTACGAGCAGTACTTC. It is translated as CATSDSQDGYEQYF. The chain recombines TRBV24-1 with TRBJ2-7; D call uncertain. CDR1 and CDR2 (germline): KGHDR, SFDVKD. This CDR3 contains 14 residues. Trimming pared 4 bases from V and 3 bases from J, leaving 12 bases between.

The table lists this clonotype with a few counts. The chain links TRBV20-1 to TRBJ2-7; D gene unclear. Trimming cost V 6 bases and J 3 bases, with 9 bases left between them. CDR1 DFQATT and CDR2 SNEGSKA come from the germline V gene (reference sequence). This CDR3 is built from 11 residues. CDR3 nucleotides: TGCAGTGCCGCAGAGAACTACGAGCAGTACTTC. Its protein is CSAAENYEQYF.

The chain couples TRBV7-9 to TRBJ2-3, with D uncertain. CDR1 SEHNR and CDR2 FQNEAQ come from the germline V gene (reference sequence). V dropped 5 bases and J dropped 4 bases, with 7 bases sitting between them. This CDR3 region has 12 residues. The CDR3 sequence is CASSILPDTQYF. In nucleotides, the CDR3 is TGTGCCAGCAGCATCCTCCCAGATACGCAGTATTTT.

The chain couples TRBV7-8 to TRBJ2-1; 7 positions match TRBD2. The CDR3 length is 15 residues. V shed 1 base, J shed 10 bases, and the junction held 10 bases outside the gene matches. The germline gives CDR1 SGHVS, CDR2 FQNEAQ. CDR3 residues: CASSLVGGGSAEQFF. CDR3 sequence (DNA): TGTGCCAGCAGCTTAGTCGGTGGCGGGAGTGCCGAGCAGTTCTTC.

This sequence joins TRBV28 and TRBJ2-5, with D possibly being TRBD2 (6 bases). The length of the CDR3 is 13 residues. V dropped 10 bases and J dropped 5 bases, with 17 bases sitting between them. Per germline, CDR1 MDHEN and CDR2 SYDVKM. The CDR3 DNA sequence: TGTGCCACCAGGCTGGGCGGGGTTGAGACCCAGTACTTC. Translating it yields CATRLGGVETQYF.

This clonotype turned up a few times. V and J are TRBV11-2 and TRBJ2-5; 10 bases are a match to TRBD1. The CDR3 contains 15 residues. With 3 bases clipped from V and 5 bases from J, the junction kept 6 bases outside the gene matches. The V gene's germline CDR1 is SGHAT and CDR2 FQNNGV. The CDR3 nucleotides read TGTGCCAGCAGCTTGGGGACAGGGGAGGTGGAGACCCAGTACTTC. Its translation is CASSLGTGEVETQYF.

The chain uses TRBV5-1 and TRBJ1-4, with 9 bases lining up with TRBD1. V was pared by 4 bases and J by 4 bases, with 20 bases of the junction left unmatched. Germline-derived CDR1 and CDR2 are SGHRS and YFSETQ. The CDR3 length is 20 residues. This chain's CDR3 is CASSPSLGQGTRYGNEKLFF. The CDR3 DNA follows: TGCGCCAGCAGCCCTAGCCTTGGACAGGGGACAAGATATGGTAATGAAAAACTGTTTTTT.

CDR3 sequence reads: CASSPRTASSYEQYF. CDR3 in DNA: TGTGCCAGCAGTCCAAGGACAGCGAGCTCCTACGAGCAGTACTTC. The chain combines TRBV12-3 or TRBV12-4 with TRBJ2-7; perhaps TRBD1 as D (6 bases). Trimming shortened V by 5 bases and J by 0 bases, and 14 bases separated the two germline ends. There are 15 residues in the CDR3.

This clonotype showed up just a few times. The chain combines TRBV12-3 or TRBV12-4 with TRBJ2-3; D remains ambiguous. The CDR3 sequence is 14 residues long. Between the trimmed V and J ends, which lost 5 bases and 4 bases, there was a span of 13 bases. The CDR3 nucleotides are TGTGCCAGCAGTCGATCTAGTATCGCAGATACGCAGTATTTT. Its translation is CASSRSSIADTQYF.

This clonotype was picked up many times. This chain connects TRBV12-3 or TRBV12-4 to TRBJ2-1; D gene unclear. V was trimmed by 5 bases and J by 6 bases, leaving 11 bases between them. The CDR3 length is 13 residues. CDR3 nucleotide sequence: TGTGCCAGCAGTCTCCGGGCTGGCAATGAGCAGTTCTTC. As protein: CASSLRAGNEQFF.

This chain links TRBV4-3 with TRBJ2-1, with 11 bases matching TRBD1. This CDR3 comprises 17 residues. Trimming took 3 bases from V and 6 from J; bases not matched to a gene: 10. The germline gives CDR1 LGHNA, CDR2 YSLEER. CDR3 DNA sequence: TGCGCCAGCAGCCATCTTTTTGGGACAGGGGGGACCAATGAGCAGTTCTTC. Its protein is CASSHLFGTGGTNEQFF.

The chain couples TRBV12-3 or TRBV12-4 to TRBJ1-2; 8 positions agree with TRBD1. With 5 bases clipped from V and 3 bases from J, the junction kept 8 bases outside the gene matches. There are 15 residues in the CDR3. The CDR3 here is CASSRPGQGHYGYTF. In nucleotides, the CDR3 is TGTGCCAGCAGTCGACCAGGACAGGGCCACTATGGCTACACCTTC.

This clonotype was found a few times. The chain links TRBV20-1 to TRBJ2-7, with TRBD1 identical over 7 bases. Germline V gives CDR1 DFQATT, CDR2 SNEGSKA (reference sequence). With V trimmed by 0 bases and J by 1 base, 9 bases remained unmatched. The CDR3 sequence is 16 residues long. CDR3: CSARDQQGWVSYEQYF. The CDR3 nucleotides read TGCAGTGCTAGAGATCAACAGGGGTGGGTATCCTACGAGCAGTACTTC.

V and J are TRBV4-3 and TRBJ2-1; the D gene is possibly TRBD1 (5 bases). The germline V and J ends were trimmed by 1 base and 7 bases, with 11 bases remaining between them. The CDR3 is 14 amino acids. Germline CDR1 reads LGHNA; CDR2 reads YSLEER. CDR3: CASSQGQSVNEQFF. The CDR3 nucleotides read TGCGCCAGCAGCCAAGGACAGTCGGTGAATGAGCAGTTCTTC.

This clonotype was observed at least ten times. In DNA, the CDR3 is TGCAGCGTTGGCAGGTACAATGAGCAGTTCTTC. As protein: CSVGRYNEQFF. This chain uses TRBV29-1 with TRBJ2-1; D is uncertain. The CDR3 length is 11 residues. The germline CDR1 and CDR2 sequences are SQVTM and ANQGSEA. V was cut by 4 bases and J by 4 bases, with 5 bases left in between.

This clonotype was observed a few times. The chain couples TRBV6-5 to TRBJ1-5; the D is unclear. V was shortened by 0 bases and J by 6 bases, with 9 bases between the two germline ends. CDR1 is MNHEY, CDR2 SVGAGI, per germline. The length of the CDR3 is 14 residues. The CDR3 sequence: CASSYSGGVQPQHF. The CDR3 nucleotides are TGTGCCAGCAGTTACTCGGGCGGGGTTCAGCCCCAGCATTTT.

The V gene is TRBV4-1, the J gene TRBJ2-5; unclear D gene. Germline values: CDR1 MGHRA, CDR2 YSYEKL. V shed 1 base and J shed 2 bases, with 11 bases lying between them. CDR3 length equals 15 residues. CDR3 DNA sequence: TGCGCCAGCAGCCAAGGACCAGCAGGACAAGAGACCCAGTACTTC. It encodes CASSQGPAGQETQYF.

The chain combines TRBV6-1 with TRBJ2-2; D is ambiguous. CDR3 length: 14 amino acids. CDR1 and CDR2 (germline): MNHNS, SASEGT. Trimming took off 6 bases at V and 1 base at J, with 9 bases between the two ends. Here the CDR3 reads CASRLQMNTGELFF. The CDR3 nucleotides are TGTGCCAGCAGATTGCAGATGAACACCGGGGAGCTGTTTTTT.

This clonotype was counted only a few times. V usage is TRBV10-3 and J usage is TRBJ2-1, with D perhaps matching TRBD1 (6 bases). The CDR3 extends over 13 amino acids. Trimming shortened V by 7 bases and J by 7 bases, and 14 bases separated the two germline ends. Germline V gene lookup returns CDR1 ENHRY and CDR2 SYGVKD. The CDR3 spells CAINEGQMNEQFF. The DNA of the CDR3 is TGTGCCATCAATGAAGGACAGATGAATGAGCAGTTCTTC.

J is TRBJ2-1 and V is TRBV7-9; 8 bases line up with TRBD2. Germline assignment: CDR1 SEHNR and CDR2 FQNEAQ (reference sequence). With 5 bases clipped from V and 8 bases from J, the junction kept 8 bases outside the gene matches. The CDR3 has 14 residues. The CDR3 DNA follows: TGTGCCAGCAGCGGGATTACGGGGGGGGATGAGCAGTTCTTC. Its translation: CASSGITGGDEQFF. Combining the CDR3 with reference TRBV7-9 and TRBJ2-1 gives the whole variable domain DTGVSQNPRHKITKRGQNVTFRCDPISEHNRLYWYRQTLGQGPEFLTYFQNEAQLEKSRLLSDRFSAERPKGSFSTLEIQRTEQGDSAMYLCASSGITGGDEQFFGPGTRLTVL.

The genes are TRBV6-2 or TRBV6-3 and TRBJ1-5; D is unclear. Germline loops: CDR1 MNHEY, CDR2 SVGEGT. The CDR3 has 16 amino acids. V lost 0 bases to trimming and J lost 2 bases, with 11 bases between them. This chain's CDR3 is CASSYSGSRRNQPQHF. The CDR3 DNA reads as TGTGCCAGCAGTTACTCGGGGTCCCGGCGCAATCAGCCCCAGCATTTT.

This clonotype showed up just a few times. This chain connects TRBV12-3 or TRBV12-4 to TRBJ1-6; D gene uncertain. The CDR3 is made up of 13 amino acids. V was shortened by 6 bases and J by 15 bases, with 18 bases between the two germline ends. The CDR3 is CASRQDTFGHLHF. For the CDR3, the DNA is TGTGCCAGCAGACAAGACACGTTTGGGCACCTCCACTTT.

This clonotype was seen more than once but under ten times. The rearrangement links TRBV3-1 to TRBJ2-3; 10 nucleotides line up with TRBD1. Germline CDR1 LGHDT, CDR2 YNNKEL (reference sequence). With 4 bases clipped from V and 3 bases from J, the junction kept 7 bases outside the gene matches. The CDR3 length is 16 residues. The CDR3 DNA reads as TGTGCCAGCAGCCCCGGGGACAGGGGTATGACAGATACGCAGTATTTT. Its translation is CASSPGDRGMTDTQYF.

This clonotype was seen a few times. This chain connects TRBV29-1 to TRBJ2-1; the match to TRBD2 covers 14 bases. The CDR3 length is 15 residues. V was pared by 6 bases and J by 6 bases, with 7 bases of the junction left unmatched. CDR1 SQVTM and CDR2 ANQGSEA come from the germline V gene. The CDR3 reads CSVGTSGSRGNEQFF. Written as DNA, the CDR3 is TGCAGCGTAGGGACTAGCGGGAGCCGAGGCAATGAGCAGTTCTTC.

The CDR3 protein is CASGPPAGTVIGAFF. CDR3 nucleotide sequence: TGTGCCAGCGGACCTCCGGCCGGGACGGTAATCGGAGCTTTCTTT. The chain has TRBV7-9 and TRBJ1-1; TRBD1 might be the D (5 bases). From germline, CDR1 is SEHNR and CDR2 FQNEAQ (reference sequence). Trimming took off 8 bases at V and 10 bases at J, with 26 bases between the two ends. This CDR3 region has 15 residues. The variable domain in full, completed from reference TRBV7-9 and TRBJ1-1, reads DTGVSQNPRHKITKRGQNVTFRCDPISEHNRLYWYRQTLGQGPEFLTYFQNEAQLEKSRLLSDRFSAERPKGSFSTLEIQRTEQGDSAMYLCASGPPAGTVIGAFFGQGTRLTVV.